This record looks at one T cell receptor (beta chain) sequence and its context. No antigen is known for it. Using genomic DNA as the template, TCR beta VDJ and CDR3 profiling was carried out. TCRdb fed the reads into MiXCR, producing one record per CDR3 protein. This table has approximately 150,000 distinct CDR3 sequences, over 70% appearing once. Between the trimmed V and J ends, which lost 3 bases and 1 base, there was a span of 7 bases. The CDR3 contains 15 residues. Germline-derived CDR1 and CDR2 are LNHNV and YYDKDF (reference sequence). Patients selected for sequencing had displayed CD8+CD57+ cell expansion by flow cytometry. Patients uniformly had severe acquired aplastic anemia. No therapy had been given to the patients at the time of blood sampling. The record originates from a study of CD8+CD57+ T cells in acquired aplastic anemia. Study-wide background: Sorted cells (CD4+ and CD8+) yielded DNA amounts that averaged roughly 3 ug. General study points: A set of about 28 CD8+ CDR3 sequences was shared between patients and controls, and these sequences appeared highly expressed in patients.

The receptor was isolated from a human donor with aplastic anemia. Sequencing used sorted CD4+, CD8+, or CD8+CD57+ T cells (not recorded which) from PBMCs. The rearrangement uses TRBV15 and TRBJ1-6, with D unresolved. The CDR3 loop reads CATSSSRSYNSPLHF. The CDR3 nucleotides are TGTGCCACCAGCAGTTCGAGATCCTATAATTCACCCCTCCACTTT. Drawing the rest from reference TRBV15 and TRBJ1-6, the complete variable domain is DAMVIQNPRYQVTQFGKPVTLSCSQTLNHNVMYWYQQKSSQAPKLLFHYYDKDFNNEADTPDNFQSRRPNTSFCFLDIRSPGLGDTAMYLCATSSSRSYNSPLHFGNGTRLTVT.